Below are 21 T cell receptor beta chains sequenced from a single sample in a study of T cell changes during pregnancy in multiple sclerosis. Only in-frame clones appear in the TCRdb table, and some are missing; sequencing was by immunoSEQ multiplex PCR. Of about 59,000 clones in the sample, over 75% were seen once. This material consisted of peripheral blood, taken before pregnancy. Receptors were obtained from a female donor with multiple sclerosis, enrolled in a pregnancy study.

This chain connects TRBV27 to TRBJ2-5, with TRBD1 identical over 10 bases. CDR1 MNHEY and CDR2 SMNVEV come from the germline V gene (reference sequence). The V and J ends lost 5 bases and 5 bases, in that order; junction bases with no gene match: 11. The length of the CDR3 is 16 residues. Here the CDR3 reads CASSPPSTGGLETQYF. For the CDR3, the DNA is TGTGCCAGCAGTCCCCCCTCGACAGGGGGCTTGGAGACCCAGTACTTC.

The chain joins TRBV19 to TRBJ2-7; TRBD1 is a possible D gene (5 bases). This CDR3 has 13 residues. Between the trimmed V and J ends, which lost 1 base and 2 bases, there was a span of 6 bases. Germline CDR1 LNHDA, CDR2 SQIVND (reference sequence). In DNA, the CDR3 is TGTGCCAGTAGTATAGGACAGCCCTACGAGCAGTACTTC. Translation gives CASSIGQPYEQYF.

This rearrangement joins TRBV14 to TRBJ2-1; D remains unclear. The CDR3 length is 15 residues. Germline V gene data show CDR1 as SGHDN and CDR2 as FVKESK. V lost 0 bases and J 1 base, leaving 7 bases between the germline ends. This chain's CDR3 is CASSQDPSSYNEQFF. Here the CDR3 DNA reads TGTGCCAGCAGCCAAGATCCCAGTTCCTACAATGAGCAGTTCTTC.

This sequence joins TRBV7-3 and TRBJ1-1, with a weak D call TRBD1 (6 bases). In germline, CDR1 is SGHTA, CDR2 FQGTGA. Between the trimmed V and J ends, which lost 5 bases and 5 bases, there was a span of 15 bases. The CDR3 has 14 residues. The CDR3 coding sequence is TGTGCCAGCAGCCTTACGACAGGTCTTACTGAAGCTTTCTTT. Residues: CASSLTTGLTEAFF.

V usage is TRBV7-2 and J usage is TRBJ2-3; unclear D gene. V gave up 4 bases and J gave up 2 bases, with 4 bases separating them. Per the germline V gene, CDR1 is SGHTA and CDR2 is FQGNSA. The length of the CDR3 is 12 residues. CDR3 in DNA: TGTGCCAGCAGCTCCTACACAGATACGCAGTATTTT. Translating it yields CASSSYTDTQYF.

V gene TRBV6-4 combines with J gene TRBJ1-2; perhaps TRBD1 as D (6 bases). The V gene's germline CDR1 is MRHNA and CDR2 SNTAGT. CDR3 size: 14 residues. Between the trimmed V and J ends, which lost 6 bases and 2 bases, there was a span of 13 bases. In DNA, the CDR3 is TGTGCCAGCAGCCCCACAGGGACCAACTATGGCTACACCTTC. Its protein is CASSPTGTNYGYTF.

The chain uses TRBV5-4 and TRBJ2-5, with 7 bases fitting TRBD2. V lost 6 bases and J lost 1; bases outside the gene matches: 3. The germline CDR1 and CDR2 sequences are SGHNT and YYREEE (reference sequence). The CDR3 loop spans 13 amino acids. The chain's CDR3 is CASNQRGQETQYF. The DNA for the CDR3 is TGTGCCAGCAACCAGCGGGGCCAAGAGACCCAGTACTTC. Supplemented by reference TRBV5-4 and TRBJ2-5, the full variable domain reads ETGVTQSPTHLIKTRGQQVTLRCSSQSGHNTVSWYQQALGQGPQFIFQYYREEENGRGNFPPRFSGLQFPNYSSELNVNALELDDSALYLCASNQRGQETQYFGPGTRLLVL.

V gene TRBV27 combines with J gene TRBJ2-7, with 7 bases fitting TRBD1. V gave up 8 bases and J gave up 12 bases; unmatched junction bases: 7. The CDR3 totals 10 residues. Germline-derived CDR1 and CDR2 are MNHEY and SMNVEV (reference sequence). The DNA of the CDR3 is TGTGCCAGCCCCGACAGGGATCTGTACTTC. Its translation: CASPDRDLYF.

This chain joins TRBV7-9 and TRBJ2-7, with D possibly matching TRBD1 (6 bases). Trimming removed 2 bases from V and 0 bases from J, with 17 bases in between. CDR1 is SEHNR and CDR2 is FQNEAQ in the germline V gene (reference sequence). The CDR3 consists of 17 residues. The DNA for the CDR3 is TGTGCCAGCAGCTTACGCCAGGGGCTAAAGCGCTCCTACGAGCAGTACTTC. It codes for CASSLRQGLKRSYEQYF.

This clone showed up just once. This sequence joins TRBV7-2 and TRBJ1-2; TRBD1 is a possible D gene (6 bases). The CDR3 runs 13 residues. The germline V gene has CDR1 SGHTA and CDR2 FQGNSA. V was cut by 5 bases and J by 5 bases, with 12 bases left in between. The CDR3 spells CASSLGGQYGYTF. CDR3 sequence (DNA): TGTGCCAGCAGCCTAGGGGGGCAATATGGCTACACCTTC.

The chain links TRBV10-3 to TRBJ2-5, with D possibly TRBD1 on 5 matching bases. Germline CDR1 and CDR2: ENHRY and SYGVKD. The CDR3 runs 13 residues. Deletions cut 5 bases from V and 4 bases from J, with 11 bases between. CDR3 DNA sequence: TGTGCCATCAGTCAGGGTTTGAGAGAGACCCAGTACTTC. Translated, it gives CAISQGLRETQYF.

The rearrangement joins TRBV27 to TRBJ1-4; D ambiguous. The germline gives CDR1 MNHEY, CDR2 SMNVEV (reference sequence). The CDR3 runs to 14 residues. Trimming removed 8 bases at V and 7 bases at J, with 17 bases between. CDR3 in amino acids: CASGLSGWGEKLFF. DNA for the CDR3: TGTGCCAGCGGACTGTCGGGCTGGGGTGAAAAACTGTTTTTT.

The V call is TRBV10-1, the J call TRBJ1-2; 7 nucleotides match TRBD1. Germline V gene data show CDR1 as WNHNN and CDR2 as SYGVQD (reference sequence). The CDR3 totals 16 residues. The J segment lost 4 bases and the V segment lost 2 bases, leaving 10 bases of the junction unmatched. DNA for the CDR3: TGCGCCAGCAGTGAGGAGGAAGGGGGCTCGGGCTATGGCTACACCTTC. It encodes CASSEEEGGSGYGYTF.

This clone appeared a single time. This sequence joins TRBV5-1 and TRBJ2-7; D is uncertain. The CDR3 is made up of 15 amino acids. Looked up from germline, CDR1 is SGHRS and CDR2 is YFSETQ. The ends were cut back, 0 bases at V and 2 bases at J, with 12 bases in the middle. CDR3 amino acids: CASSLGWASTYEQYF. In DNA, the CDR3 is TGCGCCAGCAGCTTGGGCTGGGCTTCTACCTACGAGCAGTACTTC.

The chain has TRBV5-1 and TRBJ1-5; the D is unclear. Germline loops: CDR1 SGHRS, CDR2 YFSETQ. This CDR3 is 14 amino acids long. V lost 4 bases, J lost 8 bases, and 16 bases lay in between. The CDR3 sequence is CASSKSGDREPQHF. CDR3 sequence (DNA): TGCGCCAGCAGCAAGAGCGGCGATCGGGAGCCCCAGCATTTT.

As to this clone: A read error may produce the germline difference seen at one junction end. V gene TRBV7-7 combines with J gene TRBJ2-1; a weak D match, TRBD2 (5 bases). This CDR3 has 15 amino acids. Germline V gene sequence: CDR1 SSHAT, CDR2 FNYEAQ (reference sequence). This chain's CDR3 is CASSLVVGAYNEQFF. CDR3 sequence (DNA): TGTGCTAGCAGCTTAGTCGTCGGGGCCTACAATGAGCAGTTCTTC.

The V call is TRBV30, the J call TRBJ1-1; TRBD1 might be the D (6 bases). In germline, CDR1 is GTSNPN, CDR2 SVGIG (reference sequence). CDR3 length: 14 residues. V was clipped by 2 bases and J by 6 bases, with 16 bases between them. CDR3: CAWSWGRGTPEAFF. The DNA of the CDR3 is TGTGCCTGGAGTTGGGGCAGGGGCACTCCTGAAGCTTTCTTT.

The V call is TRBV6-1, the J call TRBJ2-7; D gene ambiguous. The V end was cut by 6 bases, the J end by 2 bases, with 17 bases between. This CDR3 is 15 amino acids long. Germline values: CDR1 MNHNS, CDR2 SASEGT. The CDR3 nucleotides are TGTGCCAGCAGCCCCCAGAGACCTGGAGCCTACGAGCAGTACTTC. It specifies CASSPQRPGAYEQYF.

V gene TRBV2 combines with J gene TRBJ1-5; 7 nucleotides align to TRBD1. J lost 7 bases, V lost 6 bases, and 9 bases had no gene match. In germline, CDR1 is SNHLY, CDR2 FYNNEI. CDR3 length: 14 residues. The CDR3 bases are TGTGCCAGCAGCTTGAGACAGGGCGAACAGCCCCAGCATTTT. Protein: CASSLRQGEQPQHF.

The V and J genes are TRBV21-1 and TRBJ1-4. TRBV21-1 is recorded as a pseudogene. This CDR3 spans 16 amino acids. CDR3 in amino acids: CASSKGGGREDEKLFF. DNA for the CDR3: TGTGCCAGCAGCAAAGGGGGGGGGAGGGAAGATGAAAAACTGTTTTTT.

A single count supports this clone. The CDR3 DNA follows: TGTGCCAGCAGCCCCTATCTTGGACAGGGGAATGAAAAACTGTTTTTT. The encoded protein is CASSPYLGQGNEKLFF. The J gene is TRBJ1-4, the V gene TRBV4-2; 9 nucleotides line up with TRBD1. V shed 4 bases and J 5 bases; nucleotides not matched to a gene: 8. The CDR3 is 16 amino acids. Germline V lookup: CDR1 LGHNA, CDR2 YNFKEQ.